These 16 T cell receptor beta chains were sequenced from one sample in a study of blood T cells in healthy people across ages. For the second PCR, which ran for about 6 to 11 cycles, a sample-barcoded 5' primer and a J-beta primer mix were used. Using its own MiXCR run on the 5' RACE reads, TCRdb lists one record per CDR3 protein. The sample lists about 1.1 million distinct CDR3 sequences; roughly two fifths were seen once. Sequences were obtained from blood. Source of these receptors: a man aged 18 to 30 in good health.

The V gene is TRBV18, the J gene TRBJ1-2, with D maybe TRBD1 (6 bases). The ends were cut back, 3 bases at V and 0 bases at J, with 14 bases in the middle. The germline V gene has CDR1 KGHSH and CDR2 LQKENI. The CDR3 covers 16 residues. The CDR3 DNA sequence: TGTGCCAGCTCACCGGGGCAGGGGTTAGCTAACTATGGCTACACCTTC. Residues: CASSPGQGLANYGYTF.

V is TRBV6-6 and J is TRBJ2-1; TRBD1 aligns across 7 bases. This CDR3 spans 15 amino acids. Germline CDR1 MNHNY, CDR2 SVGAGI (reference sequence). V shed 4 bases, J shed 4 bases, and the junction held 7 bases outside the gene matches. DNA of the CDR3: TGTGCCAGCAGTTGGGGGACAGCGAGGTACAATGAGCAGTTCTTC. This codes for CASSWGTARYNEQFF.

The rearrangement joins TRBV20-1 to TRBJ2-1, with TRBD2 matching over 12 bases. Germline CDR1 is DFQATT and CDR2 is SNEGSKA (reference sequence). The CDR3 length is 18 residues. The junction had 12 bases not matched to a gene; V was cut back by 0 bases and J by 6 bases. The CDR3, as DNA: TGCAGTGCTAGAGAGGCTAGCGGGGGGGCCGATTATTTCAATGAGCAGTTCTTC. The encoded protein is CSAREASGGADYFNEQFF.

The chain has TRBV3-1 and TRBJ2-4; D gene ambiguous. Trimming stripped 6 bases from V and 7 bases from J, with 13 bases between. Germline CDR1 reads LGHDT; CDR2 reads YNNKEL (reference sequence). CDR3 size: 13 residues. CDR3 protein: CASSLQRWNIQYF. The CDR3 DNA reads TGTGCCAGCAGTCTTCAAAGGTGGAACATTCAGTACTTC.

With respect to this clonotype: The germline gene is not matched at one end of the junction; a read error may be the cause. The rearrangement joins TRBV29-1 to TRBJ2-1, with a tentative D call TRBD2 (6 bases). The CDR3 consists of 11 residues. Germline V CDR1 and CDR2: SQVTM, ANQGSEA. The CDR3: CGGGLIDEQFF. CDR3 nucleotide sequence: TGTGGTGGGGGGTTGATCGATGAGCAGTTCTTC.

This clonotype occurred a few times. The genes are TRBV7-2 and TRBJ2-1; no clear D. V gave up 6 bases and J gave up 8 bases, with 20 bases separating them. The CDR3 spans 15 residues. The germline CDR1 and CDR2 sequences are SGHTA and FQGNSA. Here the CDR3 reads CASSFFPPQSDEQFF. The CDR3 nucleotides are TGTGCCAGCAGTTTTTTTCCCCCCCAATCGGATGAGCAGTTCTTC.

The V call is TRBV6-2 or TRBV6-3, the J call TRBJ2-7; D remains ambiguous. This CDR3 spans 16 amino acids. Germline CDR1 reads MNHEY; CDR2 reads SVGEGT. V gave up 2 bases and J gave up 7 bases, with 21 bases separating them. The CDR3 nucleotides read TGTGCCAGCAGTTACCGTCTACAAACAGTGTACAATGAGCAGTACTTC. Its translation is CASSYRLQTVYNEQYF.

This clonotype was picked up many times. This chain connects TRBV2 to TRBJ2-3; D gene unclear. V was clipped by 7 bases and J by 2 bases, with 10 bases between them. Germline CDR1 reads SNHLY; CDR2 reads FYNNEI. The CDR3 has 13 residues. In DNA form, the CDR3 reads TGTGCCAGCAAGGCGGAACTCACAGATACGCAGTATTTT. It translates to CASKAELTDTQYF.

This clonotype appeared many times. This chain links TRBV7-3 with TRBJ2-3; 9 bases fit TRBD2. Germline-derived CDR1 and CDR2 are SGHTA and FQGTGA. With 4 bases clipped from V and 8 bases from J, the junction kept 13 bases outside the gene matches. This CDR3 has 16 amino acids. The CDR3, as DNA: TGTGCCAGCAGCTCTTTAGCGGGGGACGGGGCCAGTACGCAGTATTTT. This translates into CASSSLAGDGASTQYF.

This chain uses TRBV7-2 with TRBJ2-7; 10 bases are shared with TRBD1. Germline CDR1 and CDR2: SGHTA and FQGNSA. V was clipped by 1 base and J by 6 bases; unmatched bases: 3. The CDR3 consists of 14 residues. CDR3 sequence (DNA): TGTACCAGCAGCTTAGAGGGACAGGGGACCGAGCAGTACTTC. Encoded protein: CTSSLEGQGTEQYF.

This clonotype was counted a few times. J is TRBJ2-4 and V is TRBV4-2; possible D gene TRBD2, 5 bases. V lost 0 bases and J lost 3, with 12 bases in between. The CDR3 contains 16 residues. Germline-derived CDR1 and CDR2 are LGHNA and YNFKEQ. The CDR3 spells CASSQEARVGKNIQYF. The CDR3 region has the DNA TGTGCCAGCAGCCAAGAGGCGCGGGTCGGCAAAAACATTCAGTACTTC.

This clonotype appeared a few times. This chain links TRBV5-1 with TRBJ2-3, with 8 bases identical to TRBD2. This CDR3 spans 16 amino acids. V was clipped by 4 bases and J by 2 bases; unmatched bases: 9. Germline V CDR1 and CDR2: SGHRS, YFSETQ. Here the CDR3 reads CASSRGVLAVTDTQYF. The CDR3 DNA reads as TGCGCCAGCAGCCGGGGAGTACTAGCGGTCACAGATACGCAGTATTTT.

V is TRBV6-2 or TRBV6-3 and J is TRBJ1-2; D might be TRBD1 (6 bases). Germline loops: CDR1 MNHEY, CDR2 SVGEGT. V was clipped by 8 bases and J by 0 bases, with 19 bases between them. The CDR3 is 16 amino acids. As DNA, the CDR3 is TGTGCCAGCGGCTACAGGGACTCCGCAGCTAACTATGGCTACACCTTC. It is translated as CASGYRDSAANYGYTF.

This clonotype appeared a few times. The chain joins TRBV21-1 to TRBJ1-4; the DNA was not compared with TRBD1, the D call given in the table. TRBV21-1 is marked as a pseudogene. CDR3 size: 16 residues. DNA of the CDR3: TGTGCCAGCACCCGAGGGCCGGGACCGGGAAATGAAAAACTGTTTTTT. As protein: CASTRGPGPGNEKLFF.

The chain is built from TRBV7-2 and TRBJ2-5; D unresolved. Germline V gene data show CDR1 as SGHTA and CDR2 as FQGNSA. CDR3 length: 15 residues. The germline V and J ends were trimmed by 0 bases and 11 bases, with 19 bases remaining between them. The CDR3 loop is CASSLAGLPEDEQYF. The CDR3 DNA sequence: TGTGCCAGCAGCTTAGCGGGCCTCCCCGAGGATGAGCAGTACTTC.

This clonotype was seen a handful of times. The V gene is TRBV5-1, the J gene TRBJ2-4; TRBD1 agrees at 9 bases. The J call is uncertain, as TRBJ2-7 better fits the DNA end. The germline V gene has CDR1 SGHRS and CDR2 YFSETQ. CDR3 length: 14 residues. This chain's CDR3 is CASSAGTGSGEQYF. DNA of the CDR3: TGCGCCAGCAGCGCCGGGACAGGGTCCGGCGAGCAGTACTTC.